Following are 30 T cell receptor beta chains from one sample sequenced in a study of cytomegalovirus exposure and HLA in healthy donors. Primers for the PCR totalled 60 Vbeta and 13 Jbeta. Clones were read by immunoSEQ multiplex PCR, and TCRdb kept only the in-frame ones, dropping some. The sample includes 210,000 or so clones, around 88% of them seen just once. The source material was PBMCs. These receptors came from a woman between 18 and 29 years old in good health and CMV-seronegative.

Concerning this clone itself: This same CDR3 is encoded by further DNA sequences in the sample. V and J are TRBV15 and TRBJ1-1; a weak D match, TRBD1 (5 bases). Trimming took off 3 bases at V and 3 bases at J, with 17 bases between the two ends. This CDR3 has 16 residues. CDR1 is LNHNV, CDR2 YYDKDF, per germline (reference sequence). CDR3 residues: CATSSPSSRVDTEAFF. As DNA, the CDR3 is TGTGCCACCAGCAGCCCATCCTCCAGGGTGGACACTGAAGCTTTCTTT.

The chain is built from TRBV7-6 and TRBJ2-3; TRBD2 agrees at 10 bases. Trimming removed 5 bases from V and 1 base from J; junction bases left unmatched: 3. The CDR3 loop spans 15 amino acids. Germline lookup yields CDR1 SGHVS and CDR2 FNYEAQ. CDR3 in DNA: TGTGCCAGCAGCAAAAGCGGGGGGGGCACAGATACGCAGTATTTT. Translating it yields CASSKSGGGTDTQYF.

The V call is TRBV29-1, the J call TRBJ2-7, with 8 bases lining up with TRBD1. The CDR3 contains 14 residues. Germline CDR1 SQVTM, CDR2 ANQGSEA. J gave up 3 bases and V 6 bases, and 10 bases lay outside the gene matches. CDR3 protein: CSVETGQGGYEQYF. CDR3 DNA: TGCAGCGTCGAGACCGGACAGGGCGGCTACGAGCAGTACTTC.

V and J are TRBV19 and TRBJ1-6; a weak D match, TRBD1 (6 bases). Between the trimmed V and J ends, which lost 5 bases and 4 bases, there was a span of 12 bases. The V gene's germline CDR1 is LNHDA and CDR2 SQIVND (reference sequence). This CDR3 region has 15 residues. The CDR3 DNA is TGTGCCAGTAGTGCTCGGACAGCTTATAATTCACCCCTCCACTTT. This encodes CASSARTAYNSPLHF.

This CDR3 is CASSPRPGQGGTEAFF. CDR3 nucleotide sequence: TGCGCCAGCAGCCCCCGACCAGGGCAGGGAGGTACTGAAGCTTTCTTT. The rearrangement links TRBV4-3 to TRBJ1-1, with D possibly being TRBD1 (5 bases). The V and J ends lost 4 bases and 5 bases respectively, with 20 bases between them. The CDR3 is 16 residues long. Germline CDR1 and CDR2: LGHNA and YSLEER.

CDR3 in amino acids: CAISKGNGGNQPQHF. The CDR3 DNA reads TGTGCCATCAGCAAGGGGAATGGGGGCAATCAGCCCCAGCATTTT. This chain connects TRBV10-3 to TRBJ1-5; TRBD1 might be the D (5 bases). The CDR3 runs 15 residues. V was pared by 6 bases and J by 2 bases, with 14 bases between. Germline V gives CDR1 ENHRY, CDR2 SYGVKD.

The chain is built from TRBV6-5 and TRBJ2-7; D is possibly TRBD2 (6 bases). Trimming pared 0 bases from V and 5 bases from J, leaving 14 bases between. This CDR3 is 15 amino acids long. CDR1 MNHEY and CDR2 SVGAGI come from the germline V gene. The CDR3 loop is CASSYSILGRNEQYF. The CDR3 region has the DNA TGTGCCAGCAGTTACTCAATCCTAGGGAGGAACGAGCAGTACTTC.

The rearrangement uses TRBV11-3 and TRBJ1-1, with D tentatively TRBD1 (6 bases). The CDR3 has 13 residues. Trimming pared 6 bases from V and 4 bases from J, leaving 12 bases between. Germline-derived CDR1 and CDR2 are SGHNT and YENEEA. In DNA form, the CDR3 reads TGTGCCAGCAGAACCGGGACAAGCACTGAAGCTTTCTTT. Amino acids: CASRTGTSTEAFF. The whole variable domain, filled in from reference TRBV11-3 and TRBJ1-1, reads EAGVVQSPRYKIIEKKQPVAFWCNPISGHNTLYWYLQNLGQGPELLIRYENEEAVDDSQLPKDRFSAERLKGVDSTLKIQPAELGDSAVYLCASRTGTSTEAFFGQGTRLTVV.

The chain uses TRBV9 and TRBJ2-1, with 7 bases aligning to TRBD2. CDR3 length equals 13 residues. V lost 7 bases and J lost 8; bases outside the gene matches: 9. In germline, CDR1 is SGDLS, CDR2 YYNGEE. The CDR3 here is CASRGDPAHEQFF. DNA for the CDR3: TGTGCCAGCCGGGGGGACCCCGCCCATGAGCAGTTCTTC.

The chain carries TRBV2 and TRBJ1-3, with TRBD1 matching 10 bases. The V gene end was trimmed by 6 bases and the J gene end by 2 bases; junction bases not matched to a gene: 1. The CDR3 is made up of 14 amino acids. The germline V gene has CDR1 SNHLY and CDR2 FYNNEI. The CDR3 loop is CASRDRGPGNTIYF. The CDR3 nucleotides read TGTGCCAGCAGAGACAGGGGGCCTGGAAACACCATATATTTT. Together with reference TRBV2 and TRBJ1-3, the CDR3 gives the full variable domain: EPEVTQTPSHQVTQMGQEVILRCVPISNHLYFYWYRQILGQKVEFLVSFYNNEISEKSEIFDDQFSVERPDGSNFTLKIRSTKLEDSAMYFCASRDRGPGNTIYFGEGSWLTVV.

The CDR3 region has the DNA TGTGCCAGCAGCTTGGATGGGACAGGAGGATACGGCTACACCTTC. Protein: CASSLDGTGGYGYTF. The V gene is TRBV5-5, the J gene TRBJ1-2, with 8 positions matching TRBD1. Germline loops: CDR1 SGHKS, CDR2 YYEKEE (reference sequence). The V gene end was trimmed by 0 bases and the J gene end by 8 bases; junction bases not matched to a gene: 9. The CDR3 consists of 15 residues.

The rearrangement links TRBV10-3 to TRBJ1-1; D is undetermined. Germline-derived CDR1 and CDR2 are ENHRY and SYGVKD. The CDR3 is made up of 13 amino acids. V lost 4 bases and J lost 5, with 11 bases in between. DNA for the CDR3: TGTGCCATCAGTGGGCCGGCGGGAACTGAAGCTTTCTTT. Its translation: CAISGPAGTEAFF.

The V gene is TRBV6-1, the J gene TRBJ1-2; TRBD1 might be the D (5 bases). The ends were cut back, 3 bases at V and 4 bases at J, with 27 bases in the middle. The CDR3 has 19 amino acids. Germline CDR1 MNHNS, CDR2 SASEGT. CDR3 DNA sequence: TGTGCCAGCAGTGATGTTGGGGGGATAGGGGAAGAAAGGGTCTATGGCTACACCTTC. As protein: CASSDVGGIGEERVYGYTF.

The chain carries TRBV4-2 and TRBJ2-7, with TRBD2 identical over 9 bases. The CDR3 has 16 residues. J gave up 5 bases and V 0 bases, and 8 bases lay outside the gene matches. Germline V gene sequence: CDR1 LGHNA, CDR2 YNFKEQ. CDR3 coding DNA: TGTGCCAGCAGCCAAGAGGGGGGCGGGGGGGCCGACGAGCAGTACTTC. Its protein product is CASSQEGGGGADEQYF.

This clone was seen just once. For the CDR3, the DNA is TGTGCCAGCAGCAATCAGGGAAGTCGCAATCAGCCCCAGCATTTT. Encoded protein: CASSNQGSRNQPQHF. The chain has TRBV21-1 and TRBJ1-5; TRBD1 reflects the table's D call only, with no check against the DNA. TRBV21-1 is a listed pseudogene. The CDR3 is made up of 15 amino acids.

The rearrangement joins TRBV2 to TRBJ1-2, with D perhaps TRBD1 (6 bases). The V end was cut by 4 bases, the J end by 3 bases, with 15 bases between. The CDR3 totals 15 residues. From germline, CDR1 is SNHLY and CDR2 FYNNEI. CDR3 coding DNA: TGTGCCAGCAGTGGGATCCGGGACATTGACTATGGCTACACCTTC. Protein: CASSGIRDIDYGYTF.

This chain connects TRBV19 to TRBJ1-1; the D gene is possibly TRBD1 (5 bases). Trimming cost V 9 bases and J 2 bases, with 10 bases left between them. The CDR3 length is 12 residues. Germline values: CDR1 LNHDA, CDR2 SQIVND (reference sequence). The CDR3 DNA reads TGTGCCAGCAGACGGACAAACACTGAAGCTTTCTTT. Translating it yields CASRRTNTEAFF.

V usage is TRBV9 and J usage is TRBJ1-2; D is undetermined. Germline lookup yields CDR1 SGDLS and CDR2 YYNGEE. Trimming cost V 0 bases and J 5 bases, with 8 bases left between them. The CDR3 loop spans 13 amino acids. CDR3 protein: CASSVGGWYGYTF. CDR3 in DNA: TGTGCCAGCAGCGTAGGTGGCTGGTATGGCTACACCTTC.

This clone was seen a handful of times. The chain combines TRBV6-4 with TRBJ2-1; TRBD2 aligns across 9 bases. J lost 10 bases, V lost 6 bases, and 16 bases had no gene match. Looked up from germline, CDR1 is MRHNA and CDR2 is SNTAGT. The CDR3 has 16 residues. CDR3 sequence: CASRPAASGIRGEQFF. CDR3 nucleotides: TGTGCCAGCAGACCGGCCGCTAGCGGGATTCGGGGGGAGCAGTTCTTC.

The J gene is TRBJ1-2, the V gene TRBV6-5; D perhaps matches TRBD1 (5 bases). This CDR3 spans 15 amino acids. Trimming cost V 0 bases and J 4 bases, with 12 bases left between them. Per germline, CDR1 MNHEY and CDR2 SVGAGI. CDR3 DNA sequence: TGTGCCAGCAGTTACTCGTTCAGGGCTGCCTATGGCTACACCTTC. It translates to CASSYSFRAAYGYTF.

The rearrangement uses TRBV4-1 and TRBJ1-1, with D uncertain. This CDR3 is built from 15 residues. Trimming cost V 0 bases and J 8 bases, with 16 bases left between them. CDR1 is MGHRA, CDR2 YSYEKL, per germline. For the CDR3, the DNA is TGCGCCAGCAGCCAAGAGGCAACACCCGAGGAGGAAGCTTTCTTT. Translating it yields CASSQEATPEEEAFF.

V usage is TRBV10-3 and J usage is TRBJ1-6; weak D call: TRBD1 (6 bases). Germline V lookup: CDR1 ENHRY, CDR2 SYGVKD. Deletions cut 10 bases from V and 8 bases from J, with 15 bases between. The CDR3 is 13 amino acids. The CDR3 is CATADSVDSPLHF. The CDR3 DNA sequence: TGTGCCACCGCGGACAGTGTGGATTCACCCCTCCACTTT.

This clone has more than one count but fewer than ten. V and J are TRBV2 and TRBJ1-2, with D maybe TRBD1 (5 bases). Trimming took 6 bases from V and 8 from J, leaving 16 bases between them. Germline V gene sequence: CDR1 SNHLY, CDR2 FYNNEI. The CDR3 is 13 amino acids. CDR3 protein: CASRDDSSGGYTF. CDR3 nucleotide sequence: TGTGCCAGCAGGGATGACAGTTCAGGGGGCTACACCTTC.

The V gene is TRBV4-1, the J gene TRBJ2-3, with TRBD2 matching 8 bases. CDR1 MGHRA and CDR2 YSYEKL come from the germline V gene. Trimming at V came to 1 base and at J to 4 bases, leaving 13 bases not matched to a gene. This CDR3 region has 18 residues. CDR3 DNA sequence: TGCGCCAGCAGCCAAGGATTAATTCGGGAGGGTTGGGCAGATACGCAGTATTTT. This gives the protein CASSQGLIREGWADTQYF.

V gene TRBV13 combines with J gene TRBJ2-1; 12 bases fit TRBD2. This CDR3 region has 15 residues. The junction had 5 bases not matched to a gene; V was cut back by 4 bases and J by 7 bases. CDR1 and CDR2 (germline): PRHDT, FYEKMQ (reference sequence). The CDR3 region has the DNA TGTGCCAGCAGCTCTAGCGGGAGGGTTGGGAATGAGCAGTTCTTC. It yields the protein CASSSSGRVGNEQFF.

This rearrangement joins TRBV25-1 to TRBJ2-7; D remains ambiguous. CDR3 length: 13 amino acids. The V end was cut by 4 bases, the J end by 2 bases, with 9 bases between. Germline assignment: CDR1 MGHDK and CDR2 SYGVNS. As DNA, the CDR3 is TGTGCCAGCAGTGTATTAAGCACCTACGAGCAGTACTTC. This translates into CASSVLSTYEQYF.

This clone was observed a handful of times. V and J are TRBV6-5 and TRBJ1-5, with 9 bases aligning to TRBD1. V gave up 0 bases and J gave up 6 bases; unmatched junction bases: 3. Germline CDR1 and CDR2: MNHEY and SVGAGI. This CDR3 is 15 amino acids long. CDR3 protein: CASSYSTGGGQPQHF. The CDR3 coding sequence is TGTGCCAGCAGTTACTCTACAGGGGGCGGTCAGCCCCAGCATTTT.

The CDR3 DNA follows: TGTGCCAGCAGCTATTTTCAGGACAGGGCAGGATGGGCTTTCTTT. Translated: CASSYFQDRAGWAFF. The V call is TRBV7-9, the J call TRBJ1-1; 8 nucleotides line up with TRBD1. The CDR3 is made up of 15 amino acids. J gave up 11 bases and V 4 bases, and 15 bases lay outside the gene matches. Per germline, CDR1 SEHNR and CDR2 FQNEAQ (reference sequence).

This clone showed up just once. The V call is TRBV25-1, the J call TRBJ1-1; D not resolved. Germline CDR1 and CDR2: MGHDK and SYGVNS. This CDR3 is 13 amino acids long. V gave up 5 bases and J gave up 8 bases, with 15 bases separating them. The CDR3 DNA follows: TGTGCCAGCAGTCCTCGGTTGTGGTCCGAAGCTTTCTTT. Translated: CASSPRLWSEAFF.

The CDR3, as DNA: TGTGCCAGCAGCCAACCGGGCCGAGGGTCGTACAATGAGCAGTTCTTC. This gives the protein CASSQPGRGSYNEQFF. The chain recombines TRBV4-2 with TRBJ2-1, with D perhaps matching TRBD2 (5 bases). Trimming removed 2 bases from V and 4 bases from J, with 15 bases in between. CDR1 and CDR2 (germline): LGHNA, YNFKEQ. This CDR3 has 16 amino acids.